These 10 T cell receptor beta chains originate from one sample sequenced in a study of shared clonotypes between healthy human individuals. Method: immunoSEQ multiplex PCR; TCRdb's copy keeps in-frame clones and lacks some. This table has some 1 million clones, about three quarters appearing once. Input material: memory CD4+ T cells sorted from blood. Subset: CD45RA-negative fraction. The origin of the receptors is a man aged 18 to 35 in good health.

The CDR3 here is CASSVGPGRTEAFF. The CDR3 nucleotides are TGTGCCAGCAGCGTAGGGCCGGGGAGAACTGAAGCTTTCTTT. V and J are TRBV9 and TRBJ1-1, with unresolved D. The CDR3 runs to 14 residues. Germline loops: CDR1 SGDLS, CDR2 YYNGEE. V was cut by 0 bases and J by 5 bases, with 11 bases left in between. The full variable domain, its missing parts supplied by reference TRBV9 and TRBJ1-1, is DSGVTQTPKHLITATGQRVTLRCSPRSGDLSVYWYQQSLDQGLQFLIQYYNGEERAKGNILERFSAQQFPDLHSELNLSSLELGDSALYFCASSVGPGRTEAFFGQGTRLTVV.

This rearrangement joins TRBV29-1 to TRBJ2-3; the match to TRBD1 covers 10 bases. The CDR3 has 16 amino acids. V lost 2 bases and J lost 6; bases outside the gene matches: 11. Germline V gene sequence: CDR1 SQVTM, CDR2 ANQGSEA. CDR3 residues: CSVEYRDRGLMDTQYF. In nucleotides, the CDR3 is TGCAGCGTTGAATACCGGGACAGGGGCCTGATGGATACGCAGTATTTT.

This clone was counted between two and nine times. This rearrangement joins TRBV30 to TRBJ1-5; 9 bases match TRBD1. Looked up from germline, CDR1 is GTSNPN and CDR2 is SVGIG (reference sequence). The ends lost 0 bases at V and 6 bases at J; junction bases unmatched: 3. The CDR3 consists of 14 residues. The CDR3 DNA follows: TGTGCCTGGAGTGTAACGGGACAGGGTCAGCCCCAGCATTTT. Amino acid sequence: CAWSVTGQGQPQHF.

V usage is TRBV9 and J usage is TRBJ1-5; 7 bases are a match to TRBD1. Germline lookup yields CDR1 SGDLS and CDR2 YYNGEE. Trimming at V came to 4 bases and at J to 7 bases, leaving 5 bases not matched to a gene. The CDR3 runs to 13 residues. CDR3 nucleotide sequence: TGTGCCAGCAGCCAGGGGGACGGCCAGCCCCAGCATTTT. This codes for CASSQGDGQPQHF.

V is TRBV10-3 and J is TRBJ2-1, with TRBD2 matching over 11 bases. Germline lookup yields CDR1 ENHRY and CDR2 SYGVKD. This CDR3 has 17 residues. Trimming at V came to 0 bases and at J to 8 bases, leaving 9 bases not matched to a gene. CDR3 region: CAISESTSGRTVHEQFF. The CDR3 DNA is TGTGCCATCAGTGAGTCTACTAGCGGGAGAACGGTACATGAGCAGTTCTTC.

The V call is TRBV11-1, the J call TRBJ2-7; unclear D gene. Germline values: CDR1 SGHAT, CDR2 FQDESV (reference sequence). This CDR3 comprises 14 residues. V was trimmed by 4 bases and J by 0 bases, leaving 10 bases between them. The CDR3, as DNA: TGTGCCAGCAGCTCCCTAAAGGCCTCCTACGAGCAGTACTTC. Translating gives CASSSLKASYEQYF.

The chain employs TRBV2 and TRBJ2-2; D gene ambiguous. This CDR3 comprises 12 residues. V lost 6 bases and J 8 bases, leaving 10 bases between the germline ends. CDR1 and CDR2 (germline): SNHLY, FYNNEI. CDR3 DNA: TGTGCCAGCAGCCTCCATGAGGGGGAGCTGTTTTTT. Translation: CASSLHEGELFF.

This chain joins TRBV6-6 and TRBJ1-6, with no clear D. Germline CDR1 MNHNY, CDR2 SVGAGI (reference sequence). The CDR3 spans 16 residues. V lost 5 bases and J 0 bases, leaving 11 bases between the germline ends. The CDR3 reads CASSPTQSSYNSPLHF. The CDR3 DNA is TGTGCCAGCAGTCCGACGCAGAGCTCCTATAATTCACCCCTCCACTTT.

This clone came up many times. The chain has TRBV4-3 and TRBJ1-2; possibly TRBD1 for D (5 bases). CDR3 length: 15 amino acids. Trimming left V 0 bases short and J 5 bases short, with 13 bases between. Germline V gene lookup returns CDR1 LGHNA and CDR2 YSLEER. CDR3 DNA sequence: TGCGCCAGCAGCCAAGATCCTCAGGGTAGTTATGGCTACACCTTC. It specifies CASSQDPQGSYGYTF.

V usage is TRBV14 and J usage is TRBJ2-1, with 7 bases that match TRBD2. After removal of 5 bases from V and 4 bases from J, the junction contained 11 bases not matched to a gene. The CDR3 consists of 16 residues. Germline-derived CDR1 and CDR2 are SGHDN and FVKESK. CDR3 protein: CASSTSGGSRYNEQFF. As DNA, the CDR3 is TGTGCCAGCAGCACCTCGGGCGGGAGTAGGTACAATGAGCAGTTCTTC.